Each of the 2 T cell receptor beta chains below was sequenced from the same sample in a study of T cells in Graves' hyperthyroidism and ophthalmopathy. Amplified regions were TCR beta CDR3 sequences from RNA transcripts. With the HTBI primer set, the TCR CDR3 went through a first round of RT-PCR. MiXCR was run by TCRdb on the multiplex PCR reads, yielding one entry per CDR3 protein. This table has about 640,000 distinct CDR3 sequences, more than 12% appearing once. Sequencing was carried out using blood. The source is a woman in her 50s with Graves' ophthalmopathy.

At least ten counts were recorded for this clonotype. The chain couples TRBV28 to TRBJ2-6, with D uncertain. Trimming took 7 bases from V and 5 from J, leaving 9 bases between them. CDR1 and CDR2 (germline): MDHEN, SYDVKM. This CDR3 has 13 amino acids. Here the CDR3 reads CASNPGRANVLTF. CDR3 coding DNA: TGTGCCAGCAACCCGGGTAGGGCCAACGTCCTGACTTTC.

This clonotype occurred many times. The rearrangement uses TRBV28 and TRBJ2-5; D gene uncertain. Per germline, CDR1 MDHEN and CDR2 SYDVKM. This CDR3 is built from 14 residues. Trimming took 3 bases from V and 0 from J, leaving 8 bases between them. The CDR3 protein is CASSFWRDQETQYF. The CDR3 nucleotides are TGTGCCAGCAGTTTTTGGCGCGACCAAGAGACCCAGTACTTC.